The next 24 T cell receptor beta chains were all read from a single sample in a study of T cell repertoires in cytomegalovirus infection. MiXCR, applied by TCRdb to the reads, yields one record per CDR3 protein. In the table there are about 740,000 distinct CDR3 sequences, 35% to 45% of which are singletons. Sample: PBMCs. Every receptor here comes from a human donor in good health (CMV status not recorded). Some clones in this sample may be carry-over from other donors' samples.

V is TRBV12-3 or TRBV12-4 and J is TRBJ2-3; TRBD2 agrees at 7 bases. This CDR3 region has 15 residues. Unmatched junction bases numbered 7, after V lost 1 base and J lost 6 bases. CDR3 DNA sequence: TGTGCCAGCAGTTTAGGGGGGGGTTTAGGGGATACGCAGTATTTT. Protein: CASSLGGGLGDTQYF.

This clonotype was counted between two and nine times. V and J are TRBV11-2 and TRBJ1-6; weak D call: TRBD1 (6 bases). Trimming took off 4 bases at V and 0 bases at J, with 10 bases between the two ends. CDR1 is SGHAT and CDR2 is FQNNGV in the germline V gene. This CDR3 contains 16 residues. The CDR3 bases are TGTGCCAGCAGCTACGACAGGAGCTCCTATAATTCACCCCTCCACTTT. It yields the protein CASSYDRSSYNSPLHF.

The rearrangement uses TRBV20-1 and TRBJ2-6, with 11 bases lining up with TRBD2. The J segment lost 0 bases and the V segment lost 3 bases, leaving 7 bases of the junction unmatched. Germline V lookup: CDR1 DFQATT, CDR2 SNEGSKA (reference sequence). CDR3 size: 18 residues. The CDR3 DNA reads as TGCAGTGCTAGTCCCGGACTAGCGGGTTTCTCTGGGGCCAACGTCCTGACTTTC. Translated, it gives CSASPGLAGFSGANVLTF.

The chain employs TRBV12-3 or TRBV12-4 and TRBJ2-7, with TRBD2 identical over 11 bases. V shed 7 bases and J 0 bases; nucleotides not matched to a gene: 5. The CDR3 runs to 15 residues. CDR3 in DNA: TGTGCCAGCAAACCCGGACTAGCGGGCTCCTACGAGCAGTACTTC. Residues: CASKPGLAGSYEQYF.

This chain joins TRBV19 and TRBJ2-2; 8 bases line up with TRBD1. CDR3 length: 15 amino acids. Germline V gene data show CDR1 as LNHDA and CDR2 as SQIVND (reference sequence). V lost 7 bases and J lost 5; bases outside the gene matches: 9. CDR3 protein: CASTSRTGKTGELFF. CDR3 in DNA: TGTGCCAGTACCTCCCGGACAGGGAAGACCGGGGAGCTGTTTTTT.

This clonotype occurred a few times. The chain carries TRBV12-3 or TRBV12-4 and TRBJ1-4; the D is unclear. This CDR3 has 15 amino acids. V shed 4 bases and J shed 8 bases, with 17 bases lying between them. For the CDR3, the DNA is TGTGCCAGCAGTTCCGGACTCCGGGCGTACGAAAAACTGTTTTTT. It specifies CASSSGLRAYEKLFF.

DNA of the CDR3: TGTGCCAGCAGTCTACGGGACAGGGGAGGAGAGACCCAGTACTTC. This sequence encodes CASSLRDRGGETQYF. The rearrangement uses TRBV12-3 or TRBV12-4 and TRBJ2-5; 10 nucleotides agree with TRBD1. CDR3 length: 15 residues. V trimming: 5 bases; J trimming: 4 bases; junction bases outside the gene matches: 7.

The chain links TRBV15 to TRBJ1-6; 12 bases line up with TRBD1. Germline V gene data show CDR1 as LNHNV and CDR2 as YYDKDF (reference sequence). CDR3 size: 20 residues. Trimming removed 0 bases from V and 14 bases from J; junction bases left unmatched: 20. The CDR3: CATSRDGRDRGQRGSGALHF. The CDR3 nucleotides are TGTGCCACCAGCAGAGATGGCCGGGACAGGGGGCAGCGAGGAAGCGGGGCCCTCCACTTT.

The chain recombines TRBV20-1 with TRBJ1-1; 9 bases match TRBD1. CDR3 length: 12 residues. J gave up 11 bases and V 4 bases, and 8 bases lay outside the gene matches. Looked up from germline, CDR1 is DFQATT and CDR2 is SNEGSKA (reference sequence). CDR3 loop: CSAIGNRGHAFF. The CDR3 coding sequence is TGCAGTGCTATTGGAAACAGGGGGCATGCTTTCTTT.

V gene TRBV6-1 combines with J gene TRBJ2-1, with TRBD2 identical over 8 bases. CDR1 and CDR2 from the germline V gene are MNHNS and SASEGT. This CDR3 has 15 amino acids. Losses at the gene ends were 2 bases for V and 4 bases for J; bases not matched to a gene: 4. CDR3 sequence reads: CASSENGGRYNEQFF. The CDR3 DNA reads as TGTGCCAGCAGTGAAAACGGCGGGAGGTACAATGAGCAGTTCTTC.

V usage is TRBV7-2 and J usage is TRBJ1-6; 9 nucleotides match TRBD1. This CDR3 region has 15 residues. V shed 7 bases and J 11 bases; nucleotides not matched to a gene: 12. Germline V gene sequence: CDR1 SGHTA, CDR2 FQGNSA. The CDR3 nucleotides read TGTGCCAGCAACACAGGGGGCGCGGGATCGGCACCCCTCCACTTT. Its translation: CASNTGGAGSAPLHF.

This clonotype was picked up a small number of times. The rearrangement uses TRBV24-1 and TRBJ2-3, with D possibly being TRBD1 or TRBD2 (5 bases each). CDR3 length: 15 residues. The germline gives CDR1 KGHDR, CDR2 SFDVKD. Trimming left V 3 bases short and J 1 base short, with 10 bases between. CDR3 DNA sequence: TGTGCCACCAGTGATAGAGAGGGACGCACAGATACGCAGTATTTT. Protein: CATSDREGRTDTQYF.

The CDR3 spells CASGRTTGYTEAFF. In nucleotides, the CDR3 is TGTGCCAGCGGACGAACGACAGGGTACACTGAAGCTTTCTTT. The J gene is TRBJ1-1, the V gene TRBV2, with 7 bases lining up with TRBD1. The V gene end was trimmed by 8 bases and the J gene end by 3 bases; junction bases not matched to a gene: 9. CDR1 SNHLY and CDR2 FYNNEI come from the germline V gene. CDR3 length equals 14 residues.

The chain recombines TRBV20-1 with TRBJ2-3, with 9 bases identical to TRBD2. The CDR3 extends over 12 amino acids. Germline assignment: CDR1 DFQATT and CDR2 SNEGSKA (reference sequence). J gave up 9 bases and V 3 bases, and 4 bases lay outside the gene matches. As DNA, the CDR3 is TGCAGTGCTAGTCTAGCGGGAATCACGCAGTATTTT. It is translated as CSASLAGITQYF.

The V and J genes are TRBV29-1 and TRBJ2-3; D is unresolved. V was clipped by 4 bases and J by 6 bases, with 14 bases between them. This CDR3 has 13 amino acids. Germline assignment: CDR1 SQVTM and CDR2 ANQGSEA. CDR3 nucleotides: TGCAGCGTTGGTGGTAATTCTATGGATACGCAGTATTTT. This encodes CSVGGNSMDTQYF.

DNA of the CDR3: TGTGCCAGCAACGGGGGGAAGGAAAAACTGTTTTTT. Translated, it gives CASNGGKEKLFF. The rearrangement joins TRBV2 to TRBJ1-4; a possible D gene is TRBD1 (5 bases). The CDR3 is 12 residues long. V lost 7 bases and J 8 bases, leaving 11 bases between the germline ends. Germline V lookup: CDR1 SNHLY, CDR2 FYNNEI.

The chain couples TRBV27 to TRBJ2-7, with 9 nucleotides matching TRBD1. The CDR3 contains 16 residues. CDR1 MNHEY and CDR2 SMNVEV come from the germline V gene (reference sequence). J lost 2 bases, V lost 2 bases, and 7 bases had no gene match. Here the CDR3 reads CASSLNTGQGPYEQYF. The CDR3 DNA sequence: TGTGCCAGCAGTTTAAATACGGGACAGGGTCCCTACGAGCAGTACTTC.

There are many counts of this clonotype. The CDR3 DNA follows: TGTGCCAGCAGCGCCACAGTCTATGGCTACACCTTC. Translating gives CASSATVYGYTF. The chain uses TRBV7-2 and TRBJ1-2; unclear D gene. The V gene's germline CDR1 is SGHTA and CDR2 FQGNSA. Between the trimmed V and J ends, which lost 5 bases and 4 bases, there was a span of 8 bases. This CDR3 is built from 12 residues.

This clonotype was seen more than once but under ten times. The chain couples TRBV28 to TRBJ2-3; D remains ambiguous. Germline V gives CDR1 MDHEN, CDR2 SYDVKM. This CDR3 spans 15 amino acids. The V end was cut by 8 bases, the J end by 0 bases, with 15 bases between. The chain's CDR3 is CASGRPGASTDTQYF. In nucleotides, the CDR3 is TGTGCCAGCGGCCGACCAGGTGCTAGCACAGATACGCAGTATTTT.

This clonotype was detected many times. The gene calls are TRBV11-2 and TRBJ2-7; the match to TRBD2 covers 10 bases. V lost 2 bases to trimming and J lost 0 bases; unmatched junction nucleotides: 4. The V gene's germline CDR1 is SGHAT and CDR2 FQNNGV. This CDR3 comprises 16 residues. CDR3 sequence reads: CASSLHPSGSSYEQYF. CDR3 coding DNA: TGTGCCAGCAGCTTACACCCTAGCGGGAGCTCCTACGAGCAGTACTTC.

The V gene is TRBV6-6, the J gene TRBJ1-2, with 7 bases aligning to TRBD1. Germline V gives CDR1 MNHNY, CDR2 SVGAGI (reference sequence). Trimming took 4 bases from V and 0 from J; bases not matched to a gene: 5. CDR3 length equals 15 residues. As DNA, the CDR3 is TGTGCCAGCAGTTCCGCCGGGACAGCTAACTATGGCTACACCTTC. It codes for CASSSAGTANYGYTF.

On this clonotype itself: One end of the junction varies from germline; a read error may be responsible. The chain carries TRBV6-8 and TRBJ2-7; TRBD1 might be the D (5 bases). The CDR3 runs to 15 residues. CDR1 is MNHGY and CDR2 is SAAAGT in the germline V gene. The CDR3 protein is CTSSYDSRITGEQYF. CDR3 bases: TGTACCAGCAGTTACGACAGTAGAATTACCGGCGAGCAGTACTTC.

The J gene is TRBJ1-4, the V gene TRBV5-1; tentative D call: TRBD1 (6 bases). Trimming removed 2 bases from V and 7 bases from J, with 15 bases in between. The CDR3 is made up of 15 amino acids. Germline V CDR1 and CDR2: SGHRS, YFSETQ. The CDR3, as DNA: TGCGCCAGCAGCTTTTCCTTGGACAGTTTTGAAAAACTGTTTTTT. This translates into CASSFSLDSFEKLFF.

This chain links TRBV7-2 with TRBJ2-3; tentatively, D is TRBD1 (6 bases). The germline V and J ends were trimmed by 5 bases and 1 base, with 16 bases remaining between them. The CDR3 has 16 amino acids. Germline values: CDR1 SGHTA, CDR2 FQGNSA. The CDR3 is CASSPNQGFGTDTQYF. DNA for the CDR3: TGTGCCAGCAGCCCCAACCAGGGGTTTGGCACAGATACGCAGTATTTT.